The 27 T cell receptor beta chains listed next were all sequenced from one sample in a study of blood T cell repertoires in COVID-19. Clones were read by immunoSEQ multiplex PCR, and TCRdb kept only the in-frame ones, dropping some. In the table there are about 210,000 clones, roughly nine tenths of which are singletons. Sequenced sample: PBMCs or T cells enriched from blood (not recorded which). These receptors all stem from a woman between 40 and 50 years old in a cohort exposed to, infected with or recovered from COVID-19 (not recorded which).

The chain combines TRBV19 with TRBJ1-1; D remains unclear. There are 13 residues in the CDR3. V gave up 2 bases and J gave up 4 bases, with 8 bases separating them. Germline values: CDR1 LNHDA, CDR2 SQIVND (reference sequence). The CDR3 DNA reads as TGTGCCAGTAGTATATTCCCCGGCACTGAAGCTTTCTTT. This gives the protein CASSIFPGTEAFF.

The J gene is TRBJ2-3, the V gene TRBV29-1; D is possibly TRBD1 (5 bases). The V end lost 3 bases, the J end lost 4 bases, and 14 bases lay between the germline ends. Germline CDR1 and CDR2: SQVTM and ANQGSEA. The CDR3 spans 14 residues. The DNA for the CDR3 is TGCAGCGTTGATAAGGGTCTAGGGGCAGATACGCAGTATTTT. It encodes CSVDKGLGADTQYF.

The rearrangement links TRBV11-2 to TRBJ2-7; 11 bases fit TRBD1. This CDR3 is 17 amino acids long. V lost 6 bases, J lost 3 bases, and 13 bases stayed unmatched. Germline V gene data show CDR1 as SGHAT and CDR2 as FQNNGV. The CDR3 DNA reads TGTGCCAGCAGTTCCGGGACAGGGGGTCCAACCCACTACGAGCAGTACTTC. As protein: CASSSGTGGPTHYEQYF.

This clone was observed a few times. This chain connects TRBV7-6 to TRBJ1-6; D not certain. Germline assignment: CDR1 SGHVS and CDR2 FNYEAQ. This CDR3 spans 12 amino acids. The V and J ends lost 4 bases and 10 bases respectively, with 8 bases between them. CDR3 in amino acids: CASSSPKSPLHF. The CDR3, as DNA: TGTGCCAGCAGCTCCCCAAAATCACCCCTCCACTTT.

The chain links TRBV7-2 to TRBJ1-6; a possible D gene is TRBD1 (5 bases). This CDR3 is 15 amino acids long. The V gene's germline CDR1 is SGHTA and CDR2 FQGNSA. Trimming cost V 7 bases and J 10 bases, with 20 bases left between them. This CDR3 reads CASNQRDSLGSPLHF. CDR3 DNA sequence: TGTGCCAGCAACCAAAGGGACTCTTTAGGGTCACCCCTCCACTTT.

The V and J genes are TRBV28 and TRBJ2-1; TRBD1 aligns across 8 bases. The CDR3 totals 15 residues. J was trimmed by 15 bases and V by 6 bases; bases with no gene match: 19. Germline lookup yields CDR1 MDHEN and CDR2 SYDVKM. CDR3 protein: CASRFRDRSFGGMFF. CDR3 bases: TGTGCCAGCAGGTTCCGGGACAGGTCCTTTGGGGGGATGTTCTTC. The whole variable domain, filled in from reference TRBV28 and TRBJ2-1, reads DVKVTQSSRYLVKRTGEKVFLECVQDMDHENMFWYRQDPGLGLRLIYFSYDVKMKEKGDIPEGYSVSREKKERFSLILESASTNQTSMYLCASRFRDRSFGGMFFGPGTRLTVL.

This clone came up a few times. The CDR3 region has the DNA TGTGCCAGCAGTGACAGGGGAGAGAATTCACCCCTCCACTTT. It yields the protein CASSDRGENSPLHF. V is TRBV6-1 and J is TRBJ1-6, with TRBD1 as a possible D gene (6 bases). The germline gives CDR1 MNHNS, CDR2 SASEGT. Trimming removed 3 bases at V and 7 bases at J, with 10 bases between. This CDR3 contains 14 residues.

The chain employs TRBV4-3 and TRBJ2-5; no definite D call. Germline lookup yields CDR1 LGHNA and CDR2 YSLEER. The ends were cut back, 2 bases at V and 2 bases at J, with 9 bases in the middle. This CDR3 spans 14 amino acids. CDR3 coding DNA: TGCGCCAGCAGCCAAATTTTCAGTCAAGAGACCCAGTACTTC. It translates to CASSQIFSQETQYF.

The chain joins TRBV11-2 to TRBJ2-2; D ambiguous. This CDR3 comprises 12 residues. Germline-derived CDR1 and CDR2 are SGHAT and FQNNGV. V was clipped by 11 bases and J by 6 bases, with 13 bases between them. The CDR3: CAWRGSPGELFF. CDR3 DNA sequence: TGTGCCTGGCGAGGAAGTCCCGGGGAGCTGTTTTTT.

The chain joins TRBV27 to TRBJ1-1; 9 nucleotides match TRBD1. The junction had 10 bases not matched to a gene; V was cut back by 1 base and J by 10 bases. The CDR3 is made up of 15 amino acids. CDR1 is MNHEY, CDR2 SMNVEV, per germline (reference sequence). CDR3 loop: CASSLYQGTGQGAFF. Here the CDR3 DNA reads TGTGCCAGCAGTTTATATCAAGGGACGGGACAGGGAGCTTTCTTT.

This chain uses TRBV19 with TRBJ2-1, with TRBD2 matching 7 bases. The length of the CDR3 is 18 residues. Per the germline V gene, CDR1 is LNHDA and CDR2 is SQIVND (reference sequence). J gave up 1 base and V 6 bases, and 15 bases lay outside the gene matches. The CDR3 bases are TGTGCCAGTAGCACGGTGCCAATCCTAGCGGCTTCCTACAATGAGCAGTTCTTC. Translation gives CASSTVPILAASYNEQFF.

V is TRBV9 and J is TRBJ1-3; D uncertain. The CDR3 sequence is 15 residues long. In germline, CDR1 is SGDLS, CDR2 YYNGEE. V was clipped by 3 bases and J by 0 bases, with 10 bases between them. The CDR3 DNA reads TGTGCCAGCAGCGGAACCCTAGTCTCTGGAAACACCATATATTTT. This encodes CASSGTLVSGNTIYF.

Remarks on this clone: A single base separates this from a much larger clone, so it may be a read error. The chain is built from TRBV7-2 and TRBJ1-1; 7 bases agree with TRBD1. Germline V gives CDR1 SGHTA, CDR2 FQGNSA. The CDR3 extends over 13 amino acids. Germline trimming cut 5 bases from V and 3 bases from J; bases unmatched to any gene: 3. CDR3 protein: CASSNRGYTEAFF. The CDR3 DNA reads TGTGCCAGCAGCAACAGGGGATACACTGAAGCTTTCTTT.

The CDR3, as DNA: TGTGCCAGCAGGTCAGCCCGAGGTGGCTACACCTTC. Amino acid sequence: CASRSARGGYTF. The chain carries TRBV6-4 and TRBJ1-2; D call uncertain. The CDR3 totals 12 residues. Germline-derived CDR1 and CDR2 are MRHNA and SNTAGT. Trimming took 6 bases from V and 7 from J, leaving 12 bases between them.

This rearrangement joins TRBV3-1 (or the pseudogene TRBV3-2) to TRBJ2-3; 10 bases match TRBD2. After removal of 7 bases from V and 4 bases from J, the junction contained 8 bases not matched to a gene. Germline V gives CDR1 LGHDT, CDR2 YNNKEL (reference sequence). There are 15 residues in the CDR3. The CDR3 spells CASNSLLAGSDTQYF. CDR3 sequence (DNA): TGTGCCAGCAACTCTCTACTAGCGGGATCAGATACGCAGTATTTT.

The CDR3 loop is CATSASGGNTIYF. The CDR3 region has the DNA TGTGCCACCAGTGCTTCGGGGGGAAACACCATATATTTT. The chain has TRBV24-1 and TRBJ1-3; D call uncertain. V was shortened by 5 bases and J by 4 bases, with 8 bases between the two germline ends. The CDR3 consists of 13 residues. Germline lookup yields CDR1 KGHDR and CDR2 SFDVKD.

The genes are TRBV6-2 or TRBV6-3 and TRBJ2-1; TRBD2 matches 12 bases. The germline V gene encodes CDR1 MNHEY and CDR2 SVGEGT. The trim removed 4 bases at V and 4 bases at J, leaving 2 bases unmatched. The CDR3 consists of 15 residues. The CDR3, as DNA: TGTGCCAGCAGTTCTCTAGCGGGAGGGTACAATGAGCAGTTCTTC. Protein: CASSSLAGGYNEQFF.

The chain links TRBV2 to TRBJ2-1; 9 bases line up with TRBD1. Germline CDR1 SNHLY, CDR2 FYNNEI. V was clipped by 6 bases and J by 6 bases; unmatched bases: 9. The CDR3 is made up of 15 amino acids. This CDR3 is CASRSRDRELNEQFF. The CDR3 DNA is TGTGCCAGCAGGAGCCGGGACAGGGAACTCAATGAGCAGTTCTTC. Based on the CDR3 plus reference TRBV2 and TRBJ2-1, the full variable domain is EPEVTQTPSHQVTQMGQEVILRCVPISNHLYFYWYRQILGQKVEFLVSFYNNEISEKSEIFDDQFSVERPDGSNFTLKIRSTKLEDSAMYFCASRSRDRELNEQFFGPGTRLTVL.

The V gene is TRBV24-1, the J gene TRBJ2-1; D gene ambiguous. The germline V gene has CDR1 KGHDR and CDR2 SFDVKD. V dropped 0 bases and J dropped 4 bases, with 6 bases sitting between them. This CDR3 spans 14 amino acids. The CDR3 coding sequence is TGTGCCACCAGTGATTTGTACAGTTACAATGAGCAGTTCTTC. Residues: CATSDLYSYNEQFF.

The rearrangement links TRBV6-5 to TRBJ1-5, with a possible D match to TRBD1 (6 bases). CDR3 length: 13 amino acids. Per germline, CDR1 MNHEY and CDR2 SVGAGI. Trimming cost V 4 bases and J 3 bases, with 7 bases left between them. DNA for the CDR3: TGTGCCAGCAGTTGGGGGCCCAATCAGCCCCAGCATTTT. Translating gives CASSWGPNQPQHF.

The chain recombines TRBV10-3 with TRBJ2-1; TRBD2 aligns across 9 bases. The CDR3 is 20 residues long. V shed 0 bases and J 8 bases; nucleotides not matched to a gene: 20. The germline V gene has CDR1 ENHRY and CDR2 SYGVKD. CDR3 in amino acids: CAISESFPRVERGALYEQFF. The CDR3, as DNA: TGTGCCATCAGTGAGTCGTTCCCCCGAGTGGAGCGGGGGGCCTTGTATGAGCAGTTCTTC.

This chain connects TRBV3-1 (or the pseudogene TRBV3-2) to TRBJ2-2, with 8 bases identical to TRBD2. V trimming: 1 base; J trimming: 4 bases; junction bases outside the gene matches: 8. CDR3 length: 17 amino acids. Germline values: CDR1 LGHDT, CDR2 YNNKEL (reference sequence). This CDR3 is CASSQGVGGAGTGELFF. The CDR3 DNA reads TGTGCCAGCAGCCAAGGCGTCGGGGGGGCCGGCACCGGGGAGCTGTTTTTT.

This chain uses TRBV9 with TRBJ2-5; TRBD2 aligns across 11 bases. The CDR3 consists of 16 residues. Losses at the gene ends were 4 bases for V and 3 bases for J; bases not matched to a gene: 8. Germline CDR1 and CDR2: SGDLS and YYNGEE. The DNA of the CDR3 is TGTGCCAGCAGCCACAACCTGGGACTAGCGGAAGAGACCCAGTACTTC. Translation gives CASSHNLGLAEETQYF.

This clone turned up a few times. V gene TRBV4-2 combines with J gene TRBJ1-1; 8 bases are a match to TRBD1. The V gene end was trimmed by 2 bases and the J gene end by 1 base; junction bases not matched to a gene: 0. The CDR3 runs 14 residues. Germline V gene lookup returns CDR1 LGHNA and CDR2 YNFKEQ. The CDR3 spells CASSQQGANTEAFF. The CDR3 nucleotides read TGTGCCAGCAGCCAACAGGGGGCGAACACTGAAGCTTTCTTT.

This clone was counted a single time. The chain has TRBV6-5 and TRBJ1-1; no clear D gene. V was clipped by 6 bases and J by 2 bases, with 16 bases between them. This CDR3 has 15 amino acids. Germline assignment: CDR1 MNHEY and CDR2 SVGAGI. CDR3 bases: TGTGCCAGCAGGACCAACGGGAACAGAAACACTGAAGCTTTCTTT. Translated: CASRTNGNRNTEAFF.

Written as DNA, the CDR3 is TGTGCCAGCAGCTTGGCTAATTATTGGGGGCAGGGTGCCTACGAGCAGTACTTC. Its translation is CASSLANYWGQGAYEQYF. The chain recombines TRBV5-6 with TRBJ2-7; D perhaps matches TRBD1 (6 bases). CDR3 length equals 18 residues. Trimming shortened V by 0 bases and J by 2 bases, and 21 bases separated the two germline ends. Germline V gene sequence: CDR1 SGHDT, CDR2 YYEEEE.

The CDR3 DNA sequence: TGTGCCAGCAGTTACTCTGGAGTCCCGAACACTGAAGCTTTCTTT. Translated, it gives CASSYSGVPNTEAFF. V gene TRBV6-5 combines with J gene TRBJ1-1; no clear D gene. V was cut by 0 bases and J by 1 base, with 9 bases left in between. This CDR3 has 15 amino acids. Germline loops: CDR1 MNHEY, CDR2 SVGAGI.